Listed below are T cell receptor beta chains from one sample, sequenced in a study of cytomegalovirus exposure and HLA in healthy donors. Profiled with immunoSEQ multiplex PCR; TCRdb holds only in-frame clones, not every one. The table has under 65,000 clones, approximately 90% seen once. The material sequenced was PBMCs. All receptors derive from a woman younger than 35 in good health and CMV-seropositive. The CDR3 runs from the conserved cysteine through the conserved F or W.

v_call: TRBV19
j_call: TRBJ2-3
cdr3_aa: CASLLAGGDTQYF

v_call: TRBV6-6
j_call: TRBJ1-1
cdr3_aa: CASRGRSGGNTEAFF

v_call: TRBV6-5
j_call: TRBJ2-7
cdr3_aa: CASTGGLEQYF

v_call: TRBV11-2
j_call: TRBJ1-3
cdr3_aa: CASSSPRSSGNTIYF

v_call: TRBV6-5
j_call: TRBJ2-7
cdr3_aa: CASSYSRPDRLYEQYF

v_call: TRBV25-1
j_call: TRBJ2-1
cdr3_aa: CASSEVSRNEQFF

v_call: TRBV14
j_call: TRBJ2-3
cdr3_aa: CASSNTGYGTDTQYF

v_call: TRBV6-4
j_call: TRBJ2-5
cdr3_aa: CASSRTSGGQETQYF

v_call: TRBV28
j_call: TRBJ1-3
cdr3_aa: CASVEGAFGNTIYF

v_call: TRBV4-2
j_call: TRBJ1-5
cdr3_aa: CASSQDPQGRNQPQHF

v_call: TRBV9
j_call: TRBJ2-3
cdr3_aa: CASSVRGASTDTQYF

v_call: TRBV5-1
j_call: TRBJ2-2
cdr3_aa: CASSDGGFRGELFF

v_call: TRBV28
j_call: TRBJ2-3
cdr3_aa: CARTPSDRGGTQYF

v_call: TRBV18
j_call: TRBJ2-3
cdr3_aa: CASSQGLTGDQSDTQYF

v_call: TRBV7-4
j_call: TRBJ2-7
cdr3_aa: CASSLLVYEQYF

v_call: TRBV4-2
j_call: TRBJ2-7
cdr3_aa: CASSQGGTGSYEQYF

v_call: TRBV15
j_call: TRBJ1-4
cdr3_aa: CATSAGVGTRNEKLFF

v_call: TRBV11-2
j_call: TRBJ1-5
cdr3_aa: CASSWGTGNRPQHF

v_call: TRBV28
j_call: TRBJ2-3
cdr3_aa: CASSPAPTSTDTQYF

v_call: TRBV28
j_call: TRBJ2-3
cdr3_aa: CASSLLSGGTDTQYF

v_call: TRBV19
j_call: TRBJ1-2
cdr3_aa: CASRIDRGSYGYTF

v_call: TRBV6-5
j_call: TRBJ1-1
cdr3_aa: CASSRGQGARAFF

v_call: TRBV10-3
j_call: TRBJ1-1
cdr3_aa: CAISESSVNTEAFF

v_call: TRBV4-1
j_call: TRBJ1-1
cdr3_aa: CASSQAVTGRRWATEAFF

v_call: TRBV6-6
j_call: TRBJ2-7
cdr3_aa: CASSYTAPGQYF

v_call: TRBV2
j_call: TRBJ1-4
cdr3_aa: CAGSGGAGGGEKLFF

v_call: TRBV2
j_call: TRBJ2-3
cdr3_aa: CASRKTSGVSDTQYF

v_call: TRBV25-1
j_call: TRBJ2-2
cdr3_aa: CASSKRGLSTGELFF

v_call: TRBV19
j_call: TRBJ2-1
cdr3_aa: CASRPGGGEQFF

v_call: TRBV5-5
j_call: TRBJ2-1
cdr3_aa: CASSPGTSGGIEQFF

v_call: TRBV15
j_call: TRBJ2-1
cdr3_aa: CATSLPRTGKQNNEQFF

v_call: TRBV7-9
j_call: TRBJ1-1
cdr3_aa: CASSLGLTTELNTEAFF

v_call: TRBV9
j_call: TRBJ2-1
cdr3_aa: CASSVAADEQFF

v_call: TRBV4-2
j_call: TRBJ1-1
cdr3_aa: CASSQKGDRITEAFF

v_call: TRBV4-2
j_call: TRBJ2-7
cdr3_aa: CASSQEGGGTYEQYF